The present TCR beta chain was sequenced within a study of lymphopenia after photon versus proton radiotherapy (dated by TCRdb to about 2019). A note on the overall study: The study compared the immunological effects of photon versus proton radiation therapy in patients with gastrointestinal tumors who developed high-grade lymphopenia. The cohort included 20 or so patients with gastrointestinal tumors who developed lymphopenia after receiving either photon or proton therapy. The study was designed to characterize how the impact on the immune system differs between the two radiation modalities.

Beyond this particular receptor, the publication reports: During treatment, patients who received photon therapy lost naive T cells and TCR diversity and gained effector/memory populations, whereas patients who received proton therapy remained relatively stable. The survival association was assessed only in patients who died, and the authors presented better survival with proton therapy as a possibility rather than a demonstrated result. Across the cohort, an inverse correlation was found between a larger post-nadir drop in TCR diversity and overall survival time among patients who died. After the lymphocyte count nadir, repertoires from photon-treated patients showed oligoclonal expansion, particularly of CD8+ Temra cells, and this expansion drove the decline in diversity.

This clone was picked up one time. What antigen it recognizes has not been identified. Base qualities are not recorded, but no much larger clone differs from it by a single base. For this chain, trimming is 6 bases at the V end and 0 bases at the J end, and the number of junction bases without a gene match is 5. The cysteine opens and the phenylalanine closes a CDR3 of 17 amino acids. Only the CDR3 part of the read is kept: 51 bases, read in frame from the first base. The germline V gene yields MGHDK for CDR1 and SYGVNS for CDR2. Library method: the immunoSEQ multiplex PCR assay. Alongside multiparametric flow cytometry, deep sequencing of rearranged TCR beta loci was used to profile the T cell repertoires. TCRdb took over this immuneACCESS table, retaining in-frame rearrangements with V and J assigned. Such tables are incomplete; in checked studies, under half of the missing clones stem from an unresolved V gene, and the remainder is unexplained. The sample has some 40,000 clones on record, about 86% of them singletons. Around 10% of the sample is taken by the ten largest.

The sequence links TRBV25-1 to TRBJ2-5, with 15 bases in between that match TRBD2. The sequencing used peripheral blood, collected from a patient treated with proton-based radiotherapy. The source is a woman in her seventies with pancreatic cancer. Some clones in this sample may be carry-over from other donors' samples. CDR3 loop: CASRGLAGGPYQETQYF. The DNA is as follows: TGTGCCAGCAGAGGACTAGCGGGAGGGCCGTACCAAGAGACCCAGTACTTC.